This T cell receptor (beta chain) came from a study of blood T cells in healthy people across ages (dated by TCRdb to about 2015). Study-wide context: Template switching captured roughly one uniquely barcoded TCR beta cDNA molecule per two T cells in model experiments. The study measured age-related changes in TCR beta repertoire diversity using deep sequencing normalized with unique cDNA molecular identifiers. Four age groups were formed from the donors: young (average around 15 years), middle-aged (around 40), aged (roughly 56) and long-lived (more than 75). To avoid experimental bias, donors of different ages were distributed randomly across sequencing lanes. The study analyzed two additional independent replicas of 1 million unique cDNA reads from the same blood draw for two donors, one aged 18 to 30 and one aged 80 or older.

The library was built by means of 5' RACE. The data were produced on an Illumina HiSeq 2500. A second about 6 to 11 cycle PCR used a sample-barcoded 5' primer and a J-beta primer mix. Each TCR beta cDNA molecule received a unique molecular identifier from a template-switch 5' adaptor carrying 12 random nucleotides. Each sample yielded at least 2.5 million CDR3-containing paired-end reads. The Mint cDNA synthesis kit, primed by a TRBC-specific oligonucleotide, was used to synthesize first-strand cDNA from all RNA. All cDNA was treated with uracil-DNA glycosylase and then went through a first 18-cycle PCR with the universal primers M1SS and BC2_uni_R. Per the source publication's procedure: Normalization of each sample was performed by random selection of 1 million high-quality reads, each carrying a distinct molecular identifier. Reads sharing molecular identifiers were discarded rather than binned into consensus sequences. MiTCR, run with a Q25 quality threshold and the strictest error-elimination algorithm, handled CDR3 identification, clonotype clustering and error correction. Lower-bound total TCR beta diversity was estimated with a nonparametric unseen species model using Euler transformation. In-frame beta chains were kept once TCRdb had trimmed the public reads at Q25 with fastp and called clones with MiXCR. Every entry covers one CDR3 protein and lists the most common genes and DNA from its rows. The V and J calls here are based on TCRdb, not the publication. In this sample the table shows about 640,000 distinct CDR3 sequences, approximately 59% of which occur a single time. The ten top clones hold over 30% of the sample.

V was cut back by 4 bases and J by 3 bases, leaving a gap of 13 bases between them. CDR3 length: 14 amino acids, cysteine to phenylalanine. CDR3 DNA only is kept here, 42 bases in frame from base 1. CDR1 SGHAT and CDR2 FQNNGV are derived from the germline V gene. The study at large found these results: Compared with the aged group, more naive CD4+ T cells, fewer expanded clones and increased TCR diversity were shown by the long-lived group, suggesting age selection. As age increased, observed TCR beta diversity per million T cells dropped in a roughly linear way, and a significant reduction was already evident by age 40. Observed TCR beta diversity correlated strongly with the percentage of naive T cells measured by flow cytometry. Estimates of total diversity based on one million sequenced T cells were considered lower bounds and underestimates. Because the CMV infection status of the donors was unknown, age-related changes in expanded clonotypes may potentially have been confounded. Because profiling used bulk unsorted PBMCs, naive and antigen-experienced compartments could not be compared conclusively.

Systemically healthy Caucasian individuals from Russia, 35 to 50 in total and aged about 6 to 95 years, were included as donors. Ten milliliters of peripheral blood were drawn from each donor into EDTA-treated Vacutainer tubes. Ficoll-Paque density-gradient centrifugation was used to isolate PBMCs, with at least 7 million obtained per sample. Total RNA was extracted from PBMCs with Trizol reagent, with at least 6 micrograms obtained per sample. Naive CD45RAhigh/CD27high T cell percentages were measured by flow cytometry on a PBMC aliquot from every donor. About this clonotype itself: Its antigen remains unidentified. Within one base of it there is no much larger clone, and no base qualities were kept.

Sequencing input: blood. The sequence was obtained from a man between 60 and 75 years old in good health. This sequence uses TRBV11-2 and TRBJ2-7, with the D gene uncertain. CDR3 reads: CASSSRAKHYEQYF. The sequenced DNA is TGTGCCAGCAGCTCTAGGGCAAAGCACTACGAGCAGTACTTC.